This TCR beta chain stems from a study of PD-1 blockade in mismatch repair-deficient tumors (dated 2017 in TCRdb). Turning to the overall study: Between late 2013 and late 2016, 75 to 95 consecutive patients with 11 to 12 mismatch repair-deficient cancer types, all previously treated and progressing, were enrolled in the trial. Tumor-associated T cell clones were tracked in the peripheral blood of patients responding to PD-1 blockade by deep sequencing of TCR CDR3 regions. What the research found in general, with its limitations: Clones residing in the tumor, which were often undetectable in blood before treatment, expanded quickly after pembrolizumab and then contracted, generally before radiologic responses.

Counted from cysteine to phenylalanine, this CDR3 has 16 amino acids. Only the CDR3 part of the read is kept: 48 bases, read in frame from the first base. V has 2 bases trimmed and J has 5 bases trimmed; junction bases matching no gene number 8. The germline V gene (reference sequence) sets CDR1 to SGHNT and CDR2 to YYREEE. The library was produced with the immunoSEQ multiplex PCR assay. Imported from immuneACCESS, the table was reduced by TCRdb to in-frame sequences with V and J called. These copies leave out some clones; in studies compared against another copy, an unresolved V gene accounts for under half, and the cause of the remainder is not known. This sample comprises roughly 49,000 clones, 77% of them detected only once. The ten largest clones capture under 3.5% of the sample. The time point label, as the study defines it: peripheral blood before pembrolizumab. Mismatch repair deficiency in every enrolled patient was established by polymerase chain reaction or immunohistochemistry. TCR sequencing was performed for a few patients who responded to pembrolizumab therapy. In the phase II trial, pembrolizumab PD-1 blockade was tested prospectively in advanced mismatch repair-deficient cancers, no matter which tissue of origin the cancers came from. Peripheral blood T cell samples were serially collected before and at multiple times after PD-1 blockade was started. Blood sampling times were expressed in weeks after the first pembrolizumab dose.

As concerns this clone: What antigen it recognizes has not been identified. Base quality data are lacking; no much larger clone is found one base away.

The source material was PBMCs, sampled before pembrolizumab treatment. The rearrangement combines TRBV5-4 with TRBJ1-2, and TRBD1 matches 11 of the central bases. The TCR was taken from an adult with mismatch repair-deficient cancer. The nucleotide sequence reads as follows: TGTGCCAGCAGCTTACCCGGGACAGGGGGTTCGTATGGCTACACCTTC. The encoded protein is CASSLPGTGGSYGYTF. Full variable domain (CDR3 extended with the reference TRBV5-4 and TRBJ1-2 proteins): ETGVTQSPTHLIKTRGQQVTLRCSSQSGHNTVSWYQQALGQGPQFIFQYYREEENGRGNFPPRFSGLQFPNYSSELNVNALELDDSALYLCASSLPGTGGSYGYTFGSGTRLTVV.